This TCR beta chain was captured in a study of shared clonotypes between healthy human individuals (dated by TCRdb to 2018 to 2020). General notes on the study: The cohort included three men and a couple of women between 18 and 49 years of age. Per donor, leukapheresis produced somewhere between about 0.94 and 9 billion PBMCs. To estimate repertoire size and how much clonotype sharing occurs between individuals, the study deeply sequenced the blood TCR repertoires of a handful of healthy adults. For each donor, three plates each were used for CD4 naive and CD4 memory, two plates were used for CD8 naive, and one plate was used for CD8 memory. Different laboratories and diverse techniques were used to prepare libraries and sequence TCR repertoires, to increase sequencing depth and limit assay-specific biases.

Trimming costs V 2 bases and J 0 bases, and their ends lie 8 bases apart. Including cysteine and phenylalanine, the CDR3 has 14 amino acids. Only the CDR3 DNA stays, 42 bases, in frame from base 1. From the germline V gene (reference sequence), CDR1 is MNHNY and CDR2 is SVGAGI. In the case of this clone: Its antigen specificity is not known. Base qualities are not provided; no much larger clone lies one nucleotide away.

For the CD8 naive samples, CD45RO-negative cells were positively selected for CCR7, yielding a CD45RA+CCR7+ population from which TemRA cells were excluded. The donors were healthy, HIV-negative adults who had no recently reported acute infections or vaccinations. All donors were Caucasian adults living in Nashville, Tennessee, USA. After blood collection by leukapheresis, PBMCs were isolated using Ficoll-Histopaque density gradient centrifugation and then cryopreserved in the vapor phase of liquid nitrogen. Analytical flow cytometry was used to check the purity and quantity of each magnetically sorted T cell population. Each sorted fraction had its genomic DNA isolated and then quantified by UV absorbance on a Nanodrop 2000c. Using the deep immunoSEQ assay, multiplex PCR amplified TCR CDR3 regions from genomic DNA. For each cell subset, the extracted genomic DNA was distributed evenly across all wells of several immunoSEQ 96-well plates, and each plate served as one replicate. For sorted subsets, each replicate PCR was loaded with roughly 0.2 ug genomic DNA, equivalent to 30,000 or so T cell genomes. The purified libraries were quantified using a Qubit 3.0 fluorometer, sized with a Bioanalyzer 2100, and then quantified again using the KAPA Library Quantification kit. Every immunoSEQ 96-well plate was sequenced on a separate single-read 150-cycle Illumina NextSeq 550 flow cell. Concerning the study's data processing: The immunoSEQ output contained only junctional sequences without quality scores, so filtering could not match that applied to full-length reads. To assign V/J genes and CDR3, sequences were annotated using PyIR, a Python wrapper for IgBLAST v1.9, with IMGT germline references. Any read was removed if the V/J assignment was weak (E-value above 1e-6), the CDR3 was missing, or the read contained stop codons, out-of-frame junctions, or ambiguous translated residues. A V3J clonotype was defined by an identical inferred V gene, J gene, and CDR3 amino acid sequence. Percentage overlap between repertoires was computed as shared unique clonotypes divided by the size of the smaller repertoire. RTK rarefaction, the Chao1 estimator, and Recon v2.1 estimates of unobserved clonotypes were used to assess repertoire richness. OLGA was used to compute generation probabilities for all TCRbeta clonotypes that the gDNA method yielded from a handful of donors. TCRdb carries this immuneACCESS record with in-frame sequences only. Its versions omit some clonotypes, under half of them owing to an unresolved V gene in the studies checked, with the rest unexplained. D and trimming were read from the DNA, whereas the V and J calls and clone size are those reported in that table. Across this sample there are roughly 890,000 clones, with 80% to 95% seen only once. The biggest ten clones account for under 30% of the sample.

Results the study describes overall, beyond this receptor: Across four donors, about 4.5% of naive CD4, roughly 3.4% of naive CD8, roughly 2.2% of memory CD4, and approximately 0.4% of memory CD8 clonotypes were shared. Even with the large sequencing depth, rarefaction of the sorted-subset datasets indicated that sequencing was incomplete. Sampling was limited to blood, and TCR repertoires in tissue likely differ from TCR repertoires in blood. Larger estimated clonotype richness was generally found for naive subsets than for memory subsets. Because the study included only a small number of donors, the genetic and exposure-history diversity represented was limited. Compared with non-shared clonotypes, the clonotypes found in all four sorted-subset donors had higher generation probabilities. Pairwise subsampling led to the expectation that sequencing depth would affect the degree of clonotype sharing among donors.

Recombination linked TRBV6-6 to TRBJ2-7; matching of 5 bases hints at TRBD2 as the D gene. Specimen: naive CD8+ T cells sorted from blood. The sample's cell subset or site label, in plain terms: CD45RA+CCR7+. The TCR sequence derives from a man aged 25-40 years in good health. The CDR3 here reads CASSYEGFSYEQYF. The DNA sequence is TGTGCCAGCAGTTACGAGGGTTTCTCCTACGAGCAGTACTTC.